A single sample is the source of the 24 T cell receptor beta chains below, sequenced in a study of cytomegalovirus exposure and HLA in healthy donors. It was with 60 Vbeta and 13 Jbeta primers that the PCR ran. Profiled with immunoSEQ multiplex PCR; TCRdb holds only in-frame clones, not every one. The sample includes some 150,000 clones, roughly four fifths of them seen just once. Sequenced material: PBMCs. These receptors originate from a female donor in good health and CMV-seropositive.

This clone was found once. This rearrangement joins TRBV6-1 to TRBJ1-5, with 8 bases lining up with TRBD1. This CDR3 is built from 15 residues. Germline loops: CDR1 MNHNS, CDR2 SASEGT. The trim removed 3 bases at V and 6 bases at J, leaving 7 bases unmatched. CDR3 residues: CASSDRSGGGQPQHF. The CDR3, as DNA: TGTGCCAGCAGTGACAGGTCAGGGGGCGGTCAGCCCCAGCATTTT.

This clone was observed a few times. The genes are TRBV28 and TRBJ1-2; possible D gene TRBD1, 6 bases. The CDR3 totals 13 residues. CDR1 is MDHEN, CDR2 SYDVKM, per germline. V was pared by 6 bases and J by 4 bases, with 12 bases between. The CDR3: CASRPDRIYGYTF. Here the CDR3 DNA reads TGTGCCAGCAGACCAGACAGGATCTATGGCTACACCTTC.

The J gene is TRBJ2-3, the V gene TRBV6-5, with 10 positions matching TRBD2. Germline lookup yields CDR1 MNHEY and CDR2 SVGAGI. V trimming: 7 bases; J trimming: 11 bases; junction bases outside the gene matches: 15. CDR3 size: 15 residues. CDR3 region: CASTPGTSVGGEQYF. CDR3 sequence (DNA): TGTGCCAGCACCCCCGGGACTAGCGTCGGGGGGGAGCAGTATTTT.

The chain joins TRBV5-4 to TRBJ1-3; D unclear. The CDR3 extends over 14 amino acids. V shed 3 bases and J shed 4 bases, with 11 bases lying between them. Germline V gene sequence: CDR1 SGHNT, CDR2 YYREEE (reference sequence). CDR3 sequence (DNA): TGTGCCAGCAGCTCCTTCGCGTCGGGAAACACCATATATTTT. Translating it yields CASSSFASGNTIYF.

As DNA, the CDR3 is TGTGCCAGCAGCTTAATAGTGGGGGGCACCGGGGAGCTGTTTTTT. It encodes CASSLIVGGTGELFF. The genes are TRBV11-2 and TRBJ2-2; possible D gene TRBD2, 6 bases. There are 15 residues in the CDR3. Between the trimmed V and J ends, which lost 2 bases and 4 bases, there was a span of 11 bases. Per germline, CDR1 SGHAT and CDR2 FQNNGV.

In its sample, this clone was seen once. Written as DNA, the CDR3 is TGTGCCAGCAGTGAATTTGGCCCCTCGAGGGAGCAGTACTTC. Amino acids: CASSEFGPSREQYF. The V call is TRBV25-1, the J call TRBJ2-7; D is unclear. With 1 base removed from V and 7 bases from J, the gap between germline ends came to 14 bases. This CDR3 is built from 14 residues. Germline lookup yields CDR1 MGHDK and CDR2 SYGVNS.

The CDR3 loop reads CASSLLTGKAFF. The CDR3 DNA follows: TGTGCCAGCAGCCTTTTGACAGGGAAAGCTTTCTTT. The chain combines TRBV7-9 with TRBJ1-1; 7 nucleotides agree with TRBD1. The junction had 6 bases not matched to a gene; V was cut back by 5 bases and J by 9 bases. This CDR3 spans 12 amino acids. Germline CDR1 is SEHNR and CDR2 is FQNEAQ (reference sequence).

The rearrangement uses TRBV18 and TRBJ1-2, with D perhaps TRBD1 (5 bases). The V gene lost 7 bases and the J gene lost 6 bases, with 15 bases spanning the gap. The CDR3 runs 13 residues. In germline, CDR1 is KGHSH, CDR2 LQKENI. The CDR3 DNA reads as TGTGCCAGCTTCCCCCTAATAGGGGATGGCTACACCTTC. Protein product: CASFPLIGDGYTF.

The rearrangement joins TRBV5-6 to TRBJ1-2; possible D gene TRBD1, 5 bases. V lost 5 bases and J 2 bases, leaving 13 bases between the germline ends. There are 14 residues in the CDR3. CDR1 is SGHDT, CDR2 YYEEEE, per germline. This CDR3 reads CASRETALNYGYTF. In DNA form, the CDR3 reads TGTGCCAGCAGAGAGACAGCCTTAAACTATGGCTACACCTTC.

This clone was observed a few times. V is TRBV5-5 and J is TRBJ1-4; D call uncertain. Germline V lookup: CDR1 SGHKS, CDR2 YYEKEE (reference sequence). The V gene lost 4 bases and the J gene lost 3 bases, with 16 bases spanning the gap. CDR3 length: 16 residues. CDR3 DNA: TGTGCCAGCAGCCCTGATCCCGTCACAGCTAATGAAAAACTGTTTTTT. It codes for CASSPDPVTANEKLFF.

The chain joins TRBV30 to TRBJ1-1, with D unclear. Germline loops: CDR1 GTSNPN, CDR2 SVGIG (reference sequence). The CDR3 is 14 amino acids. Trimming shortened V by 2 bases and J by 7 bases, and 17 bases separated the two germline ends. The CDR3 nucleotides read TGTGCCTGGAGTAAACAACGACTCGCACTTGAAGCTTTCTTT. It is translated as CAWSKQRLALEAFF.

This chain links TRBV7-2 with TRBJ2-3; D gene unclear. V was cut by 1 base and J by 5 bases, with 4 bases left in between. The CDR3 contains 12 residues. The V gene's germline CDR1 is SGHTA and CDR2 FQGNSA. CDR3 in DNA: TGTGCCAGCAGCTTAGTCGGAGATACGCAGTATTTT. This codes for CASSLVGDTQYF.

This clone appeared a few times. The rearrangement joins TRBV5-6 to TRBJ2-3, with TRBD2 identical over 7 bases. Per the germline V gene, CDR1 is SGHDT and CDR2 is YYEEEE. The CDR3 consists of 14 residues. V shed 3 bases and J 0 bases; nucleotides not matched to a gene: 1. The CDR3 protein is CASSYGGSTDTQYF. Here the CDR3 DNA reads TGTGCCAGCAGCTACGGGGGGAGCACAGATACGCAGTATTTT. The full variable domain, completed using reference TRBV5-6 and TRBJ2-3, is DAGVTQSPTHLIKTRGQQVTLRCSPKSGHDTVSWYQQALGQGPQFIFQYYEEEERQRGNFPDRFSGHQFPNYSSELNVNALLLGDSALYLCASSYGGSTDTQYFGPGTRLTVL.

This chain links TRBV27 with TRBJ2-7, with D maybe TRBD1 (6 bases). Per the germline V gene, CDR1 is MNHEY and CDR2 is SMNVEV (reference sequence). Trimming took 2 bases from V and 7 from J, leaving 18 bases between them. The CDR3 has 15 residues. The CDR3 region is CASSLNDTRGKEQYF. The DNA of the CDR3 is TGTGCCAGCAGTTTAAACGACACCAGGGGTAAGGAGCAGTACTTC.

This clone was counted between two and nine times. The rearrangement links TRBV11-2 to TRBJ2-5, with D uncertain. In germline, CDR1 is SGHAT, CDR2 FQNNGV. The CDR3 sequence is 16 residues long. V was trimmed by 1 base and J by 4 bases, leaving 16 bases between them. The CDR3 region has the DNA TGTGCCAGCAGCTTAGCCGCAAGCACTCTAGGAGAGACCCAGTACTTC. Translating gives CASSLAASTLGETQYF.

The chain recombines TRBV30 with TRBJ1-3; D may be TRBD1 (6 bases). The CDR3 runs to 15 residues. With 5 bases removed from V and 0 bases from J, the gap between germline ends came to 14 bases. CDR1 is GTSNPN and CDR2 is SVGIG in the germline V gene (reference sequence). In DNA form, the CDR3 reads TGTGCCTGGGGATTCCGACAGGACTCTGGAAACACCATATATTTT. It encodes CAWGFRQDSGNTIYF.

This rearrangement joins TRBV2 to TRBJ1-2; D is ambiguous. CDR3 length: 13 residues. The ends were cut back, 6 bases at V and 6 bases at J, with 14 bases in the middle. CDR1 is SNHLY, CDR2 FYNNEI, per germline. The CDR3 loop is CASSESPEDGYTF. CDR3 DNA sequence: TGTGCCAGCAGCGAGTCCCCAGAGGATGGCTACACCTTC. The complete variable domain, with remaining parts taken from reference TRBV2 and TRBJ1-2, reads EPEVTQTPSHQVTQMGQEVILRCVPISNHLYFYWYRQILGQKVEFLVSFYNNEISEKSEIFDDQFSVERPDGSNFTLKIRSTKLEDSAMYFCASSESPEDGYTFGSGTRLTVV.

V usage is TRBV19 and J usage is TRBJ1-2; 7 bases are shared with TRBD1. The CDR3 runs to 13 residues. J was trimmed by 8 bases and V by 6 bases; bases with no gene match: 9. From germline, CDR1 is LNHDA and CDR2 SQIVND (reference sequence). For the CDR3, the DNA is TGTGCCAGTAGCAATGACAGGGTCGAGGGCTACACCTTC. It codes for CASSNDRVEGYTF.

This clone was counted a single time. The junction shows a germline mismatch at one end, possibly a read error. The sample carries other DNA sequences with the same CDR3. The chain carries TRBV2 and TRBJ1-3; TRBD1 matches at 7 bases. Germline CDR1 is SNHLY and CDR2 is FYNNEI. This CDR3 comprises 16 residues. The CDR3 loop reads CASSEAGRGTGNTIYF. The CDR3 coding sequence is TGTGCCAGCAGTGAAGCCGGCAGGGGGACTGGAAACACCATATACTTT. The complete variable domain, with remaining parts taken from reference TRBV2 and TRBJ1-3, reads EPEVTQTPSHQVTQMGQEVILRCVPISNHLYFYWYRQILGQKVEFLVSFYNNEISEKSEIFDDQFSVERPDGSNFTLKIRSTKLEDSAMYFCASSEAGRGTGNTIYFGEGSWLTVV.

This chain joins TRBV5-6 and TRBJ1-3; 7 bases fit TRBD1. The CDR3 sequence is 17 residues long. Losses at the gene ends were 2 bases for V and 2 bases for J; bases not matched to a gene: 10. From germline, CDR1 is SGHDT and CDR2 YYEEEE. CDR3 nucleotide sequence: TGTGCCAGCAGCTTAGTTTTCGGGACAGACGCTGGAAACACCATATATTTT. Its protein is CASSLVFGTDAGNTIYF.

The rearrangement links TRBV7-3 to TRBJ2-1; 9 positions match TRBD2. V was pared by 7 bases and J by 5 bases, with 6 bases of the junction left unmatched. Germline CDR1 is SGHTA and CDR2 is FQGTGA. The CDR3 consists of 14 residues. The CDR3 loop is CASTLTSGNNEQFF. Here the CDR3 DNA reads TGTGCCAGCACCCTGACTAGCGGAAACAATGAGCAGTTCTTC.

The chain employs TRBV9 and TRBJ2-3; possible D gene TRBD1, 6 bases. From germline, CDR1 is SGDLS and CDR2 YYNGEE. This CDR3 has 15 residues. Trimming took 0 bases from V and 4 from J, leaving 12 bases between them. CDR3 protein: CASSVDQGFADTQYF. The CDR3 DNA reads as TGTGCCAGCAGCGTAGATCAGGGGTTCGCAGATACGCAGTATTTT.

V usage is TRBV28 and J usage is TRBJ2-5; D perhaps matches TRBD1 (6 bases). The CDR3 loop spans 16 amino acids. In germline, CDR1 is MDHEN, CDR2 SYDVKM. The germline V and J ends were trimmed by 6 bases and 5 bases, with 22 bases remaining between them. Here the CDR3 reads CASSLYDEGGGETQYF. The CDR3, as DNA: TGTGCCAGCAGCTTGTACGATGAGGGTGGGGGCGAGACCCAGTACTTC.

This rearrangement joins TRBV7-6 to TRBJ2-3; 14 bases agree with TRBD2. This CDR3 contains 17 residues. With 4 bases clipped from V and 4 bases from J, the junction kept 7 bases outside the gene matches. Germline assignment: CDR1 SGHVS and CDR2 FNYEAQ. CDR3 region: CASSSQRLAGGADTQYF. The CDR3 DNA follows: TGTGCCAGCAGCTCCCAGAGACTAGCGGGAGGGGCAGATACGCAGTATTTT.